One sample yielded the 8 T cell receptor beta chains listed below, sequenced in a study of regulatory T cells in long-lasting Graves disease. The time point: newly diagnosed GD, antithyroid drugs for less than 3 months. The TCR library was made from RNA that had been extracted from PBMCs in TRIzol. Researchers made TCR beta libraries by using iRepertoire HTBI primers and running Arm-PCR on CDR3 regions. TCRdb passed the multiplex PCR reads through MiXCR, listing each CDR3 protein once. The repertoire has about 540,000 distinct CDR3 sequences, around an eighth of them found once; the top ten carry roughly 10%. The same specimen was also included in a second study, on T cells in Graves' hyperthyroidism and ophthalmopathy.

This specimen was peripheral blood mononuclear cells (PBMCs), taken at new diagnosis, from a patient treated with antithyroid drugs. The receptors stem from a young man with Graves disease.

The V call is TRBV6-5, the J call TRBJ2-1; TRBD2 is a possible D gene (6 bases). The V and J ends lost 4 bases and 10 bases respectively, with 11 bases between them. Germline assignment: CDR1 MNHEY and CDR2 SVGAGI. The CDR3 covers 12 residues. The CDR3 loop is CASSSEGWEQFF. CDR3 bases: TGTGCCAGCAGTTCGGAGGGCTGGGAGCAGTTCTTC.

This clonotype has a count of ten or more. CDR3 region: CASSGGFNEKLFF. CDR3 DNA: TGTGCCAGCAGTGGGGGGTTTAATGAAAAACTGTTTTTT. The V call is TRBV2, the J call TRBJ1-4; D perhaps matches TRBD1 (5 bases). The CDR3 covers 13 residues. Germline-derived CDR1 and CDR2 are SNHLY and FYNNEI. Trimming pared 4 bases from V and 4 bases from J, leaving 7 bases between.

This clonotype showed up many times. This chain links TRBV2 with TRBJ2-5; D unclear. The V and J ends lost 2 bases and 5 bases respectively, with 6 bases between them. Germline V CDR1 and CDR2: SNHLY, FYNNEI. The CDR3 totals 12 residues. CDR3 loop: CASSERWETQYF. The CDR3 DNA follows: TGTGCCAGCAGTGAACGGTGGGAGACCCAGTACTTC.

This clonotype has just one count. A much larger clone lies one base from this, so it may be a read error. The chain employs TRBV11-2 and TRBJ2-1; 9 positions agree with TRBD2. Germline-derived CDR1 and CDR2 are SGHAT and FQNNGV. CDR3 length equals 17 residues. The DNA for the CDR3 is TGTGCCAGCAGCTACAGACTAGCGGTTAGCTCCTACAATGAGCAGTCCTTC. It yields the protein CASSYRLAVSSYNEQSF.

This clonotype was seen ten or more times. The gene calls are TRBV2 and TRBJ2-1, with a weak D call TRBD2 (7 bases). V lost 4 bases and J 7 bases, leaving 14 bases between the germline ends. This CDR3 contains 14 residues. Germline V CDR1 and CDR2: SNHLY, FYNNEI. The CDR3 DNA sequence: TGTGCCAGCAGTGTCGGGGGGCGGACGAATGAGCAGTTCTTC. Its translation: CASSVGGRTNEQFF.

This chain links TRBV5-5 with TRBJ1-4; the match to TRBD1 covers 8 bases. Germline V gene lookup returns CDR1 SGHKS and CDR2 YYEKEE (reference sequence). This CDR3 comprises 14 residues. Trimming removed 6 bases from V and 0 bases from J; junction bases left unmatched: 1. The CDR3 loop is CASKQGATNEKLFF. In DNA form, the CDR3 reads TGTGCCAGCAAACAGGGGGCAACTAATGAAAAACTGTTTTTT.

This chain links TRBV5-1 with TRBJ1-2, with TRBD1 matching 7 bases. This CDR3 spans 14 amino acids. After removal of 4 bases from V and 3 bases from J, the junction contained 6 bases not matched to a gene. Germline V gene lookup returns CDR1 SGHRS and CDR2 YFSETQ. The CDR3 DNA follows: TGCGCCAGCAGCATTGGGACAGAGGACTATGGCTACACCTTC. Translated, it gives CASSIGTEDYGYTF. Using reference TRBV5-1 and TRBJ1-2 for the parts outside the CDR3, the full variable domain is KAGVTQTPRYLIKTRGQQVTLSCSPISGHRSVSWYQQTPGQGLQFLFEYFSETQRNKGNFPGRFSGRQFSNSRSEMNVSTLELGDSALYLCASSIGTEDYGYTFGSGTRLTVV.

This clonotype was counted ten times or more. The chain carries TRBV6-1 and TRBJ1-3; TRBD1 aligns across 7 bases. Unmatched junction bases numbered 6, after V lost 7 bases and J lost 0 bases. This CDR3 has 15 amino acids. Germline V gene sequence: CDR1 MNHNS, CDR2 SASEGT. CDR3: CASTPTGNSGNTIYF. In DNA form, the CDR3 reads TGTGCCAGCACCCCGACAGGGAACTCTGGAAACACCATATATTTT.